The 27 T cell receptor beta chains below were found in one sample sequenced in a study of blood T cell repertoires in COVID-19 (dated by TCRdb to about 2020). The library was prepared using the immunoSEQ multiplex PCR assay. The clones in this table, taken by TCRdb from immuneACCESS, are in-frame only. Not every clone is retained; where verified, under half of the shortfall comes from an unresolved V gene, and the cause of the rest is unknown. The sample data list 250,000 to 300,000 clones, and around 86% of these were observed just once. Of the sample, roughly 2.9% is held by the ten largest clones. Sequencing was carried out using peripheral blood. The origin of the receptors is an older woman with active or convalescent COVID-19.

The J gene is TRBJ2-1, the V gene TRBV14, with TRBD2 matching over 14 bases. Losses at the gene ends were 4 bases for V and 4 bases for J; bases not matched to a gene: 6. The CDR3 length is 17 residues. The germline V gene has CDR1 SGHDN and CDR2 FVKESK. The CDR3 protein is CASSLMTSGGGYNEQFF. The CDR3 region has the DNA TGTGCCAGCAGCCTCATGACTAGCGGGGGGGGATACAATGAGCAGTTCTTC. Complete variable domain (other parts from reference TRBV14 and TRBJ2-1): EAGVTQFPSHSVIEKGQTVTLRCDPISGHDNLYWYRRVMGKEIKFLLHFVKESKQDESGMPNNRFLAERTGGTYSTLKVQPAELEDSGVYFCASSLMTSGGGYNEQFFGPGTRLTVL.

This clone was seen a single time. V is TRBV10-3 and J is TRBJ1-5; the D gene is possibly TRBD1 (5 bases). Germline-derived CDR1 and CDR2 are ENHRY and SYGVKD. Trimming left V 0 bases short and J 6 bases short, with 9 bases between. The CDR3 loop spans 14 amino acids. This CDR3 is CAISESGGGQPQHF. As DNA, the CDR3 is TGTGCCATCAGTGAGTCGGGGGGGGGTCAGCCCCAGCATTTT.

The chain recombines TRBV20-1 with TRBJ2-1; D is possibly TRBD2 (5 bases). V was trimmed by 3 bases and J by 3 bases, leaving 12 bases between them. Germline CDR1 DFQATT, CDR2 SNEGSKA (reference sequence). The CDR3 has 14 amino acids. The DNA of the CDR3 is TGCAGTGCTAGTATCCAACGGGGCTACAATGAGCAGTTCTTC. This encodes CSASIQRGYNEQFF.

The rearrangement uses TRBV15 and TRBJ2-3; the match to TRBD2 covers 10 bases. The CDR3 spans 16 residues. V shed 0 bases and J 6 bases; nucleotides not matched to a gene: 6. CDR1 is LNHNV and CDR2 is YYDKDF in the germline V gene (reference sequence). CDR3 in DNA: TGTGCCACCAGCAGAGACCCCGGGACTAGCGCTGATACGCAGTATTTT. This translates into CATSRDPGTSADTQYF.

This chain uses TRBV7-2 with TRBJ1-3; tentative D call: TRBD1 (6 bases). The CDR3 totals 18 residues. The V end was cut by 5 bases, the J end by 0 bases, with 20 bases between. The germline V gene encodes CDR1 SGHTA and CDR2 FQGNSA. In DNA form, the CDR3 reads TGTGCCAGCAGCATGAGGGGGGGTTTACTGCGCTCTGGAAACACCATATATTTT. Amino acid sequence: CASSMRGGLLRSGNTIYF. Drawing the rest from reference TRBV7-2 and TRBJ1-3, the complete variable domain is GAGVSQSPSNKVTEKGKDVELRCDPISGHTALYWYRQSLGQGLEFLIYFQGNSAPDKSGLPSDRFSAERTGGSVSTLTIQRTQQEDSAVYLCASSMRGGLLRSGNTIYFGEGSWLTVV.

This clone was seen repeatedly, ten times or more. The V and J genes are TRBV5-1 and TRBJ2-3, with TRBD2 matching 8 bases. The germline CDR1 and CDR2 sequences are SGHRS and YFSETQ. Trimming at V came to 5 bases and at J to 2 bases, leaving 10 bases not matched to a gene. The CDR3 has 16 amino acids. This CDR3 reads CASSEISGAVTDTQYF. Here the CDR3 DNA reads TGCGCCAGCAGTGAAATTAGCGGGGCCGTCACAGATACGCAGTATTTT.

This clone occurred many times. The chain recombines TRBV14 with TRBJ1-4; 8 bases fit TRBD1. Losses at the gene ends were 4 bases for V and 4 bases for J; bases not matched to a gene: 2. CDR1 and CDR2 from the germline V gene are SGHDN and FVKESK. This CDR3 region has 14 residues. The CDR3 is CASSPDRVNEKLFF. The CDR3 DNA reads TGTGCCAGCAGCCCGGACAGGGTTAATGAAAAACTGTTTTTT.

The DNA for the CDR3 is TGTGCCAGCGGACAGTACAATGAGCAGTTCTTC. It encodes CASGQYNEQFF. V is TRBV25-1 and J is TRBJ2-1, with D tentatively TRBD1 (6 bases). The CDR3 is 11 residues long. Germline V gene lookup returns CDR1 MGHDK and CDR2 SYGVNS. Between the trimmed V and J ends, which lost 8 bases and 4 bases, there was a span of 6 bases.

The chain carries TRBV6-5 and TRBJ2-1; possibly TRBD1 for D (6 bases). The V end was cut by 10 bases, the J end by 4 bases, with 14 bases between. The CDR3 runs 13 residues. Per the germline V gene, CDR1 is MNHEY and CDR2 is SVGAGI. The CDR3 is CAIMMDSYNEQFF. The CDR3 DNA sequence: TGTGCCATCATGATGGACAGTTACAATGAGCAGTTCTTC.

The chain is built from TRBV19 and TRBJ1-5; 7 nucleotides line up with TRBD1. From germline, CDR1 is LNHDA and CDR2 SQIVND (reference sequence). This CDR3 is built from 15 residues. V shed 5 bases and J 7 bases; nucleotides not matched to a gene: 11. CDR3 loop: CASSPGTVPRQPQHF. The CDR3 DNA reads TGTGCCAGTAGTCCGGGGACAGTCCCCAGGCAGCCCCAGCATTTT.

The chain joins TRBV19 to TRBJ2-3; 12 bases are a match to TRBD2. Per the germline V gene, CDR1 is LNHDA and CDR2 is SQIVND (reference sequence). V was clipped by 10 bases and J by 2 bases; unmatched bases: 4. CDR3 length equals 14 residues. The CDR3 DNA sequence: TGTGCCACCACTAGCGGGGGGTCCACAGATACGCAGTATTTT. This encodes CATTSGGSTDTQYF.

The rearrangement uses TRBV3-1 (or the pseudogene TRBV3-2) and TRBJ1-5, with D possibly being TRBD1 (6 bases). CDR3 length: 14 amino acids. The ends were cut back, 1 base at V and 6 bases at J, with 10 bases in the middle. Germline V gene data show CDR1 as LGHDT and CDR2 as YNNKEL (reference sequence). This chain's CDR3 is CASSQGQGSQPQHF. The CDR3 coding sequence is TGTGCCAGCAGCCAAGGTCAGGGGAGTCAGCCCCAGCATTTT.

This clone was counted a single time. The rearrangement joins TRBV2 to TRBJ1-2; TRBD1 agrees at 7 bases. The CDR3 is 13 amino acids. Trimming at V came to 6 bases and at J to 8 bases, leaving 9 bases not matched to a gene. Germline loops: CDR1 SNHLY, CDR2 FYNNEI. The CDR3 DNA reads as TGTGCCAGCAGAAGGGACAGAGGGGAAGGCTACACCTTC. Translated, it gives CASRRDRGEGYTF.

The CDR3 spells CASRTGHTDTQYF. The CDR3 nucleotides are TGTGCCAGCAGGACGGGACATACAGATACGCAGTATTTT. The V gene is TRBV5-6, the J gene TRBJ2-3; D possibly corresponds to TRBD1 (6 bases). Trimming took 5 bases from V and 3 from J, leaving 10 bases between them. The CDR3 sequence is 13 residues long. Looked up from germline, CDR1 is SGHDT and CDR2 is YYEEEE.

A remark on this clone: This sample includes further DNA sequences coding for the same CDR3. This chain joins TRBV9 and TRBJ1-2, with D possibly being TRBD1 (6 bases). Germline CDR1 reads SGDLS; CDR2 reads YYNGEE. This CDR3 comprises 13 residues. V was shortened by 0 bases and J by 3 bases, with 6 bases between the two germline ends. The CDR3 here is CASSVAGDYGYTF. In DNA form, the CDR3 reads TGTGCCAGCAGCGTAGCAGGGGACTATGGCTACACCTTC.

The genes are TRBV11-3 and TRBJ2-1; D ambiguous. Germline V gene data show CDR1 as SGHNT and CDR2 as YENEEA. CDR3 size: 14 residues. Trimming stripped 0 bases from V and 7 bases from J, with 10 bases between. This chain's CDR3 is CASSLESPPNEQFF. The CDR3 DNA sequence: TGTGCCAGCAGCTTAGAGTCCCCCCCGAATGAGCAGTTCTTC.

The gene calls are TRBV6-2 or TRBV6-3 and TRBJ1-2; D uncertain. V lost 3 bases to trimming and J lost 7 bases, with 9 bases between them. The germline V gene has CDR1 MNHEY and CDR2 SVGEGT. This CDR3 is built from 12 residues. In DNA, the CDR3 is TGTGCCAGCAGTTATTCTATCGGTGGCTACACCTTC. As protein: CASSYSIGGYTF.

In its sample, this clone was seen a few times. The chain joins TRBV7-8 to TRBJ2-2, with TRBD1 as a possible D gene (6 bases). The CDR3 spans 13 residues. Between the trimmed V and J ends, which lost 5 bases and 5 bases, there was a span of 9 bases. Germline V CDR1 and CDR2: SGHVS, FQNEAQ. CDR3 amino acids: CASSPTGTGELFF. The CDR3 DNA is TGTGCCAGCAGCCCTACAGGGACCGGGGAGCTGTTTTTT. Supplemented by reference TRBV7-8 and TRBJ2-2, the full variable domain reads GAGVSQSPRYKVAKRGQDVALRCDPISGHVSLFWYQQALGQGPEFLTYFQNEAQLDKSGLPSDRFFAERPEGSVSTLKIQRTQQEDSAVYLCASSPTGTGELFFGEGSRLTVL.

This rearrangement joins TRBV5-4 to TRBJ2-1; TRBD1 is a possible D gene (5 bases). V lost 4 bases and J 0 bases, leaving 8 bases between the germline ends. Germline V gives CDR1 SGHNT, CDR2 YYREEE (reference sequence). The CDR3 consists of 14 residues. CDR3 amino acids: CASSPQGSYNEQFF. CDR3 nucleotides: TGTGCCAGCAGCCCCCAGGGCTCCTACAATGAGCAGTTCTTC.

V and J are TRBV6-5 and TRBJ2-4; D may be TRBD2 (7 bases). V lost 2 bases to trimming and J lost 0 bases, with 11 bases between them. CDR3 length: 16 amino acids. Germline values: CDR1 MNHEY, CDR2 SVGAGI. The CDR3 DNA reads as TGTGCCAGCAGTTACGGGGGGGCCCTAGCCAAAAACATTCAGTACTTC. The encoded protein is CASSYGGALAKNIQYF.

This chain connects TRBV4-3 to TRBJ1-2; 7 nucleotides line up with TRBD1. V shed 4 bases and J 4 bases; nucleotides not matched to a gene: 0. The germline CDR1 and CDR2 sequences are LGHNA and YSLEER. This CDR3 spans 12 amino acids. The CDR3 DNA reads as TGCGCCAGCAGCCGACAGGGCTATGGCTACACCTTC. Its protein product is CASSRQGYGYTF.

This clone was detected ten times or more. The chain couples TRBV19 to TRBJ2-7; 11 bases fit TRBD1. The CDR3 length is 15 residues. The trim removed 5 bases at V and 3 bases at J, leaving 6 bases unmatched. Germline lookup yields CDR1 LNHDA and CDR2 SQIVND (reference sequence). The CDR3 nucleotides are TGTGCCAGTAGTCCGGGCGGGACAGGGGGCTACGAGCAGTACTTC. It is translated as CASSPGGTGGYEQYF.

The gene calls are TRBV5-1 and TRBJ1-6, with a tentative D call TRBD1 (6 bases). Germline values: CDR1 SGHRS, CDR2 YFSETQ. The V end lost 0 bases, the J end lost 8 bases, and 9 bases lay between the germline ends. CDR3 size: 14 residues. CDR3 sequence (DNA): TGCGCCAGCAGCTTGGGCAGGGGAGATTCACCCCTCCACTTT. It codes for CASSLGRGDSPLHF.

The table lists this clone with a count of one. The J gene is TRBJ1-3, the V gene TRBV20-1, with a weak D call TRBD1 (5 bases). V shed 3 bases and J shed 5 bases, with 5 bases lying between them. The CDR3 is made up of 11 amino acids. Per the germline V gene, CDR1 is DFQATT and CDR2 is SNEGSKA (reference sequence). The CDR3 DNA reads TGCAGTGCTAGGGACAGAAACACCATATATTTT. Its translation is CSARDRNTIYF.

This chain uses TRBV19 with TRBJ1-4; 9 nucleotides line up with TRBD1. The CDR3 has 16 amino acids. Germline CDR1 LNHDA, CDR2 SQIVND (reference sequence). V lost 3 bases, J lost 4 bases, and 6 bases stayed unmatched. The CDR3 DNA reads TGTGCCAGTAGTATCGGATGGACAGGGGATAATGAAAAACTGTTTTTT. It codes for CASSIGWTGDNEKLFF.

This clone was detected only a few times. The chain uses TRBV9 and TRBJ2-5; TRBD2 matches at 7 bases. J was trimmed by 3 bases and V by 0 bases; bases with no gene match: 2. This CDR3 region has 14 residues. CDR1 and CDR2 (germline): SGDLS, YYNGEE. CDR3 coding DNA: TGTGCCAGCAGCGTAGCTCGGGGGGAAGAGACCCAGTACTTC. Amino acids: CASSVARGEETQYF.

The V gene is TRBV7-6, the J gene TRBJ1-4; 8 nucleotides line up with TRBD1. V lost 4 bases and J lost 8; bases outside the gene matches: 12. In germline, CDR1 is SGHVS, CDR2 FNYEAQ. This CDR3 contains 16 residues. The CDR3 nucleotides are TGTGCCAGCAGCTCATCACCAGGACAGGGTGGGGAAAAACTGTTTTTT. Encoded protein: CASSSSPGQGGEKLFF.